Listed here are 18 T cell receptor beta chains from one sample, sequenced in a study of shared clonotypes between healthy human individuals. Method: immunoSEQ multiplex PCR; TCRdb's copy keeps in-frame clones and lacks some. This repertoire shows about a million clones, over 60% found once; its top ten account for nearly 1.5%. The sample consisted of memory CD4+ T cells sorted from blood. This sample's subset: CD45RA-negative fraction. The receptors were sampled from a man aged 18 to 29 in good health.

The V and J genes are TRBV30 and TRBJ1-1; D ambiguous. Trimming removed 0 bases from V and 3 bases from J, with 23 bases in between. The germline V gene has CDR1 GTSNPN and CDR2 SVGIG (reference sequence). CDR3 length: 18 amino acids. CDR3 in DNA: TGTGCCTGGAGTGTAGGGCTCGGTCGGGTTGACTTGGACACTGAAGCTTTCTTT. Amino acids: CAWSVGLGRVDLDTEAFF.

This clone has more than one count but fewer than ten. The chain joins TRBV18 to TRBJ1-1, with a possible D match to TRBD1 (5 bases). V was trimmed by 2 bases and J by 9 bases, leaving 16 bases between them. CDR1 KGHSH and CDR2 LQKENI come from the germline V gene. The CDR3 is 14 residues long. Here the CDR3 reads CASSPSTTGDQAFF. The CDR3 DNA reads as TGTGCCAGCTCACCATCAACTACGGGGGACCAAGCTTTCTTT.

This chain links TRBV27 with TRBJ2-3; 9 bases align to TRBD2. The CDR3 has 16 residues. Germline CDR1 and CDR2: MNHEY and SMNVEV (reference sequence). Losses at the gene ends were 2 bases for V and 5 bases for J; bases not matched to a gene: 8. This CDR3 is CASSLRSAGGRDTQYF. In DNA form, the CDR3 reads TGTGCCAGCAGTTTACGGTCAGCGGGGGGTAGAGATACGCAGTATTTT.

The chain has TRBV6-1 and TRBJ2-3, with D unresolved. This CDR3 has 16 amino acids. Germline V lookup: CDR1 MNHNS, CDR2 SASEGT. Trimming stripped 1 base from V and 4 bases from J, with 15 bases between. The CDR3 DNA reads TGTGCCAGCAGTGAAGGGTCTTTGGGAATCGCAGATACGCAGTATTTT. Translated, it gives CASSEGSLGIADTQYF.

The rearrangement links TRBV5-6 to TRBJ1-6; D unclear. V dropped 0 bases and J dropped 8 bases, with 6 bases sitting between them. CDR3 length: 13 amino acids. Per germline, CDR1 SGHDT and CDR2 YYEEEE. CDR3 bases: TGTGCCAGCAGCTTGGCCATGGATTCACCCCTCCACTTT. It codes for CASSLAMDSPLHF.

This clone was detected a few times. This sequence joins TRBV10-1 and TRBJ2-7; 7 bases line up with TRBD2. The V segment lost 7 bases and the J segment 2 bases; nucleotides outside the gene matches: 8. The germline CDR1 and CDR2 sequences are WNHNN and SYGVQD (reference sequence). The CDR3 totals 14 residues. The CDR3 loop is CASKERGGPYEQYF. The CDR3 DNA reads as TGCGCCAGCAAAGAGCGGGGAGGCCCCTACGAGCAGTACTTC.

In this sample, this clone turned up a few times. V and J are TRBV9 and TRBJ2-2, with 7 bases fitting TRBD2. CDR3 length: 14 amino acids. V was clipped by 3 bases and J by 4 bases; unmatched bases: 3. The germline CDR1 and CDR2 sequences are SGDLS and YYNGEE. In DNA, the CDR3 is TGTGCCAGCAGCGAAGCGGGGAGCACCGGGGAGCTGTTTTTT. Protein sequence: CASSEAGSTGELFF.

The genes are TRBV29-1 and TRBJ2-1; D gene ambiguous. Germline V gene data show CDR1 as SQVTM and CDR2 as ANQGSEA. Trimming pared 7 bases from V and 14 bases from J, leaving 21 bases between. CDR3 length: 12 residues. CDR3 loop: CSALIGGSAEFF. DNA for the CDR3: TGCAGCGCCTTAATAGGTGGGTCCGCCGAGTTCTTC.

This clone came up many times. The chain couples TRBV7-8 to TRBJ1-3, with D maybe TRBD1 (5 bases). The CDR3 is 16 amino acids. V lost 4 bases and J 2 bases, leaving 15 bases between the germline ends. Germline-derived CDR1 and CDR2 are SGHVS and FQNEAQ. CDR3 DNA sequence: TGTGCCAGCAGCTCACGTACCGGGACTGCTGGAAACACCATATATTTT. Protein: CASSSRTGTAGNTIYF.

The rearrangement joins TRBV27 to TRBJ2-6; D may be TRBD2 (6 bases). The CDR3 sequence is 17 residues long. Germline assignment: CDR1 MNHEY and CDR2 SMNVEV (reference sequence). Trimming took off 2 bases at V and 0 bases at J, with 11 bases between the two ends. This CDR3 is CASSLQGGASGANVLTF. The CDR3 DNA reads as TGTGCCAGCAGTTTACAGGGAGGAGCCTCTGGGGCCAACGTCCTGACTTTC.

This chain links TRBV29-1 with TRBJ1-1; D possibly corresponds to TRBD1 (6 bases). The germline CDR1 and CDR2 sequences are SQVTM and ANQGSEA. V was trimmed by 6 bases and J by 1 base, leaving 15 bases between them. The CDR3 consists of 14 residues. CDR3 bases: TGCAGCGTGATGCCCCAGGGGAAGAACACTGAAGCTTTCTTT. It is translated as CSVMPQGKNTEAFF. Complete variable domain (other parts from reference TRBV29-1 and TRBJ1-1): SAVISQKPSRDICQRGTSLTIQCQVDSQVTMMFWYRQQPGQSLTLIATANQGSEATYESGFVIDKFPISRPNLTFSTLTVSNMSPEDSSIYLCSVMPQGKNTEAFFGQGTRLTVV.

The chain couples TRBV30 to TRBJ1-3; no clear D gene. Trimming pared 5 bases from V and 0 bases from J, leaving 11 bases between. The CDR3 contains 14 residues. The V gene's germline CDR1 is GTSNPN and CDR2 SVGIG (reference sequence). Here the CDR3 DNA reads TGTGCCTGGTCTAACACACACTCTGGAAACACCATATATTTT. This gives the protein CAWSNTHSGNTIYF.

V is TRBV21-1 and J is TRBJ2-2; TRBD2, the table's D call, lacks a check against the DNA. TRBV21-1 is an annotated pseudogene. The CDR3 covers 17 residues. CDR3 region: CASSKVGLAANTGELFF. DNA for the CDR3: TGTGCCAGCAGCAAAGTAGGCCTAGCGGCGAACACCGGGGAGCTGTTTTTT.

V is TRBV16 and J is TRBJ1-5, with D unclear. The germline gives CDR1 KGHSY, CDR2 FQNENV. Trimming took 4 bases from V and 8 from J, leaving 6 bases between them. This CDR3 contains 11 residues. CDR3 amino acids: CASSLGEPQHF. In nucleotides, the CDR3 is TGTGCCAGCAGCCTCGGAGAGCCCCAGCATTTT.

This clone has more than one count but fewer than ten. V gene TRBV5-1 combines with J gene TRBJ1-6; D possibly corresponds to TRBD1 (6 bases). CDR1 and CDR2 from the germline V gene are SGHRS and YFSETQ. Trimming pared 2 bases from V and 8 bases from J, leaving 17 bases between. The CDR3 loop spans 16 amino acids. The CDR3 loop is CASSFGGGAQDSPLHF. The CDR3 DNA reads TGCGCCAGCAGCTTCGGCGGGGGGGCGCAGGATTCACCCCTCCACTTT.

The gene calls are TRBV18 and TRBJ1-1; D is uncertain. The V gene's germline CDR1 is KGHSH and CDR2 LQKENI. Trimming left V 6 bases short and J 4 bases short, with 18 bases between. The CDR3 sequence is 15 residues long. The CDR3 region is CASSPSPVPSTEAFF. DNA of the CDR3: TGTGCCAGCTCCCCCTCCCCGGTACCGTCCACTGAAGCTTTCTTT.

The chain is built from TRBV2 and TRBJ2-7, with D maybe TRBD2 (6 bases). The CDR3 consists of 13 residues. The V end lost 8 bases, the J end lost 2 bases, and 13 bases lay between the germline ends. Germline lookup yields CDR1 SNHLY and CDR2 FYNNEI. CDR3 loop: CASGRGITYEQYF. CDR3 nucleotides: TGTGCCAGCGGACGGGGGATCACCTACGAGCAGTACTTC.

The chain joins TRBV9 to TRBJ2-5; tentative D call: TRBD1 (7 bases). CDR1 is SGDLS, CDR2 YYNGEE, per germline. The CDR3 consists of 16 residues. V was pared by 3 bases and J by 9 bases, with 24 bases between. Here the CDR3 DNA reads TGTGCCAGCAGCGCGAGTGGGGGGACAGCCGGTCTGGCCCAGTACTTC. It translates to CASSASGGTAGLAQYF.